The next 7 T cell receptor beta chains were all read from a single sample in a study of blood T cell repertoires in COVID-19. Sequencing used immunoSEQ multiplex PCR; TCRdb keeps in-frame clones, though not all of them. The sample lists 48,000 or so clones; 85% to 90% were seen once. Source material: peripheral blood. Receptors were obtained from a woman aged 80 or over with COVID-19, enrolled during active disease.

The V and J genes are TRBV10-3 and TRBJ2-1; 9 bases align to TRBD1. V shed 5 bases, J shed 3 bases, and the junction held 5 bases outside the gene matches. The CDR3 consists of 15 residues. Germline CDR1 ENHRY, CDR2 SYGVKD. The CDR3 coding sequence is TGTGCCATCAGTCAGACAGGGGGTAACTACAATGAGCAGTTCTTC. The encoded protein is CAISQTGGNYNEQFF.

This CDR3 is CSVEVGAGATDTQYF. The CDR3 DNA follows: TGCAGCGTTGAAGTGGGGGCGGGAGCAACAGATACGCAGTATTTT. V and J are TRBV29-1 and TRBJ2-3, with D maybe TRBD2 (7 bases). The CDR3 is 15 amino acids. Germline CDR1 and CDR2: SQVTM and ANQGSEA. V gave up 1 base and J gave up 3 bases, with 14 bases separating them.

This clone showed up just a few times. J is TRBJ2-2 and V is TRBV7-6; 7 bases line up with TRBD2. The CDR3 consists of 16 residues. Germline trimming cut 1 base from V and 2 bases from J; bases unmatched to any gene: 4. Germline V gene data show CDR1 as SGHVS and CDR2 as FNYEAQ. The CDR3 reads CASSLVLAANTGELFF. The CDR3 DNA reads TGTGCCAGCAGCTTAGTCCTAGCGGCTAACACCGGGGAGCTGTTTTTT.

CDR3 in amino acids: CASSPRQGSRYEQYF. The CDR3 bases are TGTGCCAGCAGCCCCCGACAGGGGTCTCGCTACGAGCAGTACTTC. This chain connects TRBV14 to TRBJ2-7; 8 bases map to TRBD1. The trim removed 4 bases at V and 3 bases at J, leaving 8 bases unmatched. From germline, CDR1 is SGHDN and CDR2 FVKESK. The CDR3 has 15 residues.

This clone was observed a single time. The genes are TRBV19 and TRBJ1-1; 8 bases agree with TRBD1. After removal of 5 bases from V and 1 base from J, the junction contained 6 bases not matched to a gene. The CDR3 contains 15 residues. From germline, CDR1 is LNHDA and CDR2 SQIVND (reference sequence). The CDR3 loop is CASSFTGTGNTEAFF. CDR3 DNA: TGTGCCAGTAGTTTTACTGGGACAGGGAACACTGAAGCTTTCTTT.

The chain's CDR3 is CASSLLDTGETQYF. CDR3 sequence (DNA): TGTGCCAGCAGCCTCTTGGACACAGGAGAGACCCAGTACTTC. V is TRBV9 and J is TRBJ2-5; possible D gene TRBD1, 5 bases. CDR1 SGDLS and CDR2 YYNGEE come from the germline V gene. The CDR3 runs 14 residues. V was cut by 4 bases and J by 4 bases, with 14 bases left in between.

This chain connects TRBV28 to TRBJ2-6, with a possible D match to TRBD1 (5 bases). This CDR3 has 16 residues. With 5 bases removed from V and 0 bases from J, the gap between germline ends came to 11 bases. Germline V gene sequence: CDR1 MDHEN, CDR2 SYDVKM. The CDR3 nucleotides are TGTGCCAGCAGTCACAGGACGGTCTCTGGGGCCAACGTCCTGACTTTC. Translation gives CASSHRTVSGANVLTF.